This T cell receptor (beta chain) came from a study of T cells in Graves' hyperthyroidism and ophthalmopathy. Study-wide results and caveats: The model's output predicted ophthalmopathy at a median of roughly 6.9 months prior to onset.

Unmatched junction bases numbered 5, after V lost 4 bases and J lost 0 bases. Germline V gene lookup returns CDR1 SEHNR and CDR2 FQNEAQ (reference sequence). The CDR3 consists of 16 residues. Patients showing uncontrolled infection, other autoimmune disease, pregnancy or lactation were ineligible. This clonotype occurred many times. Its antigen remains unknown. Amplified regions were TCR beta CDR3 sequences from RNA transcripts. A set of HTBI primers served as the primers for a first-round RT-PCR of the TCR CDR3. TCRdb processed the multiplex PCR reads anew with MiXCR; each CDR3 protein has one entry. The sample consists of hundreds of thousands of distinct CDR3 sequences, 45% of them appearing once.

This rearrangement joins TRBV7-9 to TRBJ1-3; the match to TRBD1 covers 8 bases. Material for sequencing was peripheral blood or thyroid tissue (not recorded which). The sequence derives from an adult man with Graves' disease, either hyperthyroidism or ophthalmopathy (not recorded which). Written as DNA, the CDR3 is TGTGCCAGCAGCTCGGGACAGGAGCACTCTGGAAACACCATATATTTT. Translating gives CASSSGQEHSGNTIYF. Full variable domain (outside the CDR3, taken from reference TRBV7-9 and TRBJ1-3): DTGVSQNPRHKITKRGQNVTFRCDPISEHNRLYWYRQTLGQGPEFLTYFQNEAQLEKSRLLSDRFSAERPKGSFSTLEIQRTEQGDSAMYLCASSSGQEHSGNTIYFGEGSWLTVV.